This entry lists 12 T cell receptor beta chains sequenced from one sample in a study of T cell repertoires in cytomegalovirus infection. The antigens for these receptors are not known. One entry per CDR3 protein, called by TCRdb with MiXCR from the reads. The sample has approximately 390,000 distinct CDR3 sequences, approximately 30% seen once; the top ten hold approximately 13%. The sample here was cultured PBMCs, taken from culture after CMV antigen stimulation. These receptors came from a human donor in good health (CMV status not recorded). Some clones in this sample may be carry-over from other donors' samples.

Turning to this clonotype: One end of the junction is discordant with germline, which a read error may explain. V and J are TRBV28 and TRBJ2-1, with 9 bases lining up with TRBD2. CDR1 and CDR2 from the germline V gene are MDHEN and SYDVKM. The CDR3 has 17 amino acids. The CDR3 bases are TGTACCAGCTCGACTAGCGGAAGTACCTACTCCTACAATGAGCAGTTCTTC. Its translation: CTSSTSGSTYSYNEQFF.

This clonotype was found many times. The CDR3 DNA is TGTGCCAGCAGCTTAGTCTACGGGAATGCCTACGAGCAGTACTTC. Translation gives CASSLVYGNAYEQYF. This chain connects TRBV7-2 to TRBJ2-7, with D perhaps matching TRBD2 (5 bases). The CDR3 length is 15 residues. The V gene's germline CDR1 is SGHTA and CDR2 FQGNSA. V was cut by 1 base and J by 2 bases, with 12 bases left in between. Complete variable domain (other parts from reference TRBV7-2 and TRBJ2-7): GAGVSQSPSNKVTEKGKDVELRCDPISGHTALYWYRQSLGQGLEFLIYFQGNSAPDKSGLPSDRFSAERTGGSVSTLTIQRTQQEDSAVYLCASSLVYGNAYEQYFGPGTRLTVT.

This clonotype occurred a few times. This chain connects TRBV4-1 to TRBJ2-1; D gene ambiguous. Deletions cut 1 base from V and 4 bases from J, with 11 bases between. Per the germline V gene, CDR1 is MGHRA and CDR2 is YSYEKL. There are 15 residues in the CDR3. CDR3 coding DNA: TGCGCCAGCAGCCAAGTCGGCGATCGGTACAATGAGCAGTTCTTC. Translated: CASSQVGDRYNEQFF.

The J gene is TRBJ2-1, the V gene TRBV20-1, with 8 bases aligning to TRBD2. Germline-derived CDR1 and CDR2 are DFQATT and SNEGSKA (reference sequence). The trim removed 1 base at V and 5 bases at J, leaving 10 bases unmatched. The CDR3 runs 16 residues. CDR3 nucleotide sequence: TGCAGTGCTAGAGTCCCGGGAGGGCTAGGAAACAATGAGCAGTTCTTC. Translation gives CSARVPGGLGNNEQFF.

This clonotype was counted between two and nine times. The chain combines TRBV7-2 with TRBJ2-2; the D gene is possibly TRBD2 (5 bases). Germline-derived CDR1 and CDR2 are SGHTA and FQGNSA. The CDR3 consists of 13 residues. Deletions cut 5 bases from V and 6 bases from J, with 10 bases between. This CDR3 is CASSRTRAGELFF. The CDR3 DNA reads TGTGCCAGCAGCCGCACTAGAGCCGGGGAGCTGTTTTTT.

The chain is built from TRBV30 and TRBJ2-5; perhaps TRBD1 as D (5 bases). CDR1 and CDR2 (germline): GTSNPN, SVGIG (reference sequence). V was trimmed by 8 bases and J by 3 bases, leaving 16 bases between them. This CDR3 has 13 amino acids. The CDR3 reads CANGHQQKETQYF. In DNA, the CDR3 is TGTGCCAATGGACACCAGCAAAAAGAGACCCAGTACTTC.

The chain uses TRBV6-5 and TRBJ2-5, with D maybe TRBD2 (5 bases). Germline assignment: CDR1 MNHEY and CDR2 SVGAGI. This CDR3 is 12 amino acids long. Trimming removed 10 bases at V and 2 bases at J, with 11 bases between. The CDR3 sequence: CAKGLLQETQYF. The DNA of the CDR3 is TGTGCCAAAGGACTGTTGCAAGAGACCCAGTACTTC.

The chain recombines TRBV10-3 with TRBJ2-5; D not certain. Per germline, CDR1 ENHRY and CDR2 SYGVKD. V was pared by 6 bases and J by 0 bases, with 11 bases between. This CDR3 contains 14 residues. CDR3 in amino acids: CAISSIGNQETQYF. Here the CDR3 DNA reads TGTGCCATCAGCTCCATTGGGAACCAAGAGACCCAGTACTTC.

This clonotype was found a few times. The chain joins TRBV27 to TRBJ2-1; no clear D gene. The CDR3 covers 12 residues. Trimming pared 2 bases from V and 7 bases from J, leaving 6 bases between. The germline V gene encodes CDR1 MNHEY and CDR2 SMNVEV (reference sequence). The CDR3 protein is CASSLARNEQFF. The DNA for the CDR3 is TGTGCCAGCAGTTTAGCCCGGAATGAGCAGTTCTTC.

There are many counts of this clonotype. The chain recombines TRBV7-6 with TRBJ2-1; 7 bases are a match to TRBD1. This CDR3 is built from 14 residues. J gave up 5 bases and V 3 bases, and 4 bases lay outside the gene matches. CDR1 and CDR2 from the germline V gene are SGHVS and FNYEAQ. CDR3 residues: CASSFSQGDNEQFF. The CDR3 nucleotides are TGTGCCAGCAGCTTTAGTCAGGGGGACAATGAGCAGTTCTTC.

CDR3 protein: CSAVTAVQETQYF. DNA for the CDR3: TGCAGTGCAGTAACGGCAGTCCAAGAGACCCAGTACTTC. This chain connects TRBV20-1 to TRBJ2-5; no reliable D call. Trimming shortened V by 6 bases and J by 1 base, and 12 bases separated the two germline ends. This CDR3 spans 13 amino acids. Per germline, CDR1 DFQATT and CDR2 SNEGSKA (reference sequence).

V and J are TRBV20-1 and TRBJ2-1; 9 bases match TRBD2. The length of the CDR3 is 15 residues. CDR1 is DFQATT, CDR2 SNEGSKA, per germline (reference sequence). The J segment lost 4 bases and the V segment lost 3 bases, leaving 7 bases of the junction unmatched. This chain's CDR3 is CSASLPSGNYNEQFF. In DNA form, the CDR3 reads TGCAGTGCTAGCTTGCCTAGCGGGAATTACAATGAGCAGTTCTTC.